This TCR beta chain was observed in a study of regulatory T cells in long-lasting Graves disease (dated by TCRdb to the early 2020s). Background for the entire study: Patients with newly diagnosed Graves' disease had been on antithyroid drugs for under 3 months. This study used TCR sequencing and RNA sequencing of peripheral blood to compare persistent Graves' disease patients against newly diagnosed Graves' disease patients. The study took place in China and was registered as a clinical trial. A total of roughly 35 samples were covered by TCR sequencing, comprising approximately 13 persistent and around 20 newly diagnosed Graves' disease patients.

There are many counts of this clonotype. Which antigen it targets is not known. No much larger clone is present one base from it, and per-base qualities are unavailable. Libraries came from multiplex PCR. Instrument used: Illumina HiSeq 4000. CDR3 regions were amplified by Arm-PCR with iRepertoire HTBI primers to construct TCR beta libraries. Before sequencing, the PCR products went through gel purification. The paper's data handling went like this. Gene usage analysis of CDR3 amino acid clonotypes relied on the roughly 58 TRBV and fewer than 15 TRBJ segments identified across samples. COPE and FqMerger were used to merge filtered high-quality paired reads into contigs. BLAST was used to align contigs to the IMGT TRBV, TRBD and TRBJ reference genes, and CDR3 was defined following IMGT. Any clonotype with a frequency above 0.1% was classified as a highly expanded clone. Shannon entropy was used to measure repertoire diversity, and the Gini coefficient was used to measure V-J evenness. Public clonotypes were defined as clonotypes shared by more than one individual. TCRdb cleaned the public reads at Q25 with fastp, built clones with MiXCR and kept in-frame beta chains. Each entry merges the rows of one CDR3 protein and shows their most common DNA and genes. The V and J calls here are based on TCRdb, not the publication. The sample table lists roughly 380,000 distinct CDR3 sequences, 15% to 20% of them with a count of one. Roughly 29% of the sample belongs to the ten largest clones.

Broad study findings and their caveats: Compared with newly diagnosed patients, patients with persistent Graves' disease had lower TCR Shannon entropy and fewer highly expanded clones, which suggests clonal expansion. The study examined only peripheral blood because the primary lesion, thyroid tissue, could not be accessed. The small sample size was acknowledged by the authors as a limitation that may reduce accuracy. Patients with persistent disease shared more public clonotypes (approximately 2,500) than newly diagnosed patients did (more than 900). Preferential use of TRBV28, TRBJ1-2 and TRBJ2-5 was observed in persistent disease, whereas TRBV20-1 and TRBJ2-1 were favored in newly diagnosed disease. Sequencing and analysis were limited to the TCR beta chain.

This specimen's time point label, per the study, means: newly diagnosed GD, antithyroid drugs for less than 3 months. For both TCR sequencing and RNA sequencing, RNA was extracted from PBMCs in TRIzol. The diagnosis of Graves' disease followed American Thyroid Association guidelines. Patients were recruited from an endocrinology department in Xi'an, China. Each patient gave approximately 10 milliliters of peripheral blood, collected in an EDTA anticoagulant tube. Ficoll Paque Plus density gradient separation was used to isolate PBMCs, and no further T cell sorting was done. RNA quality was checked with an Agilent 2100 Bioanalyzer and agarose gel, and concentration with a NanoDrop 2000. V and J are truncated by 1 base and 3 bases respectively, leaving an intervening sequence of 8 bases. The germline V gene encodes CDR1 SGHTA and CDR2 FQGTGA. There are 14 amino acids in the CDR3, from cysteine to phenylalanine inclusive. Only the CDR3 DNA stays, 42 bases, in frame from base 1.

In addition, the sample was reused for a study of T cells in Graves' hyperthyroidism and ophthalmopathy. The second source states: Stable Graves' hyperthyroidism was defined as the absence of progression to ophthalmopathy over 18 months of follow-up. Hyperthyroidism patients were newly diagnosed, had a disease duration of under 2 months, and were aged 18 to 65 years. Any patient with an uncontrolled infection, another autoimmune disease, pregnancy or lactation was excluded. Diagnoses were established on the basis of clinical symptoms, serum thyroxine and TRAb, thyroid ultrasound, and orbital computed tomography. The first round of RT-PCR for the TCR CDR3 was performed with the HTBI primer set and the Qiagen OneStep RT-PCR kit. Blood samples also contained most of the expanded thyroid clonotypes (frequency above 0.001), which suggests that blood repertoires may reflect thyroid immune responses. In cross-validation, a model built on a 13 V-J signature told ophthalmopathy apart from stable hyperthyroidism with 85% to 90% sensitivity and around 83% specificity, and in testing the same model reached 80%/75%. In validation, the model predicted progression to ophthalmopathy with approximately 69% sensitivity and approximately 78% specificity, a median of 6.5 months before onset. To identify distinguishing TCR V-J signatures, a discovery cohort of roughly 100 patients was used, comprising under 45 with Graves' ophthalmopathy and 57 with stable Graves' hyperthyroidism. Whether ophthalmopathy could be predicted prospectively was tested in an independent validation cohort made up of some 20 hyperthyroidism patients plus 17 patients who later progressed to ophthalmopathy. The approximately 100 discovery patients were divided at random into training and test sets in a 7:3 ratio. The study also compared thyroid tissue and blood T-cell repertoires from more than five Graves' hyperthyroidism patients. Following sampling, methimazole starting at 30 mg daily was given to hyperthyroidism patients, and high-dose intravenous methylprednisolone was given to ophthalmopathy patients. The libraries were constructed in a second round of multiplex PCR and then size-selected and purified. Paired-end sequencing of the libraries was performed with 100 bp reads on an Illumina HiSeq2000. Raw data were processed with SOAPnuke, discarding reads with adapters, uncalled bases, mean Phred below 15, or no exact constant-primer or identifier match. COPE v1.2.5 was used to merge high-quality paired reads, and clonotypes were defined as unique nucleotide sequences. MiTCR v1.1 was used to align the clonotypes against IMGT TRBV, TRBD and TRBJ reference segments. Only V-J combinations with frequency above 0.0001, covering about 99% of repertoires, were analysed. A TCS score was defined as the ratio of F50 (clonal expansion) to E x V (chaos), with BLOSUM62-based TCRdist applied between CDR3 peptides within each V-J. Welch's t-statistics and random forest reduced around 520 V-J features to 13, which were used in a naive Bayes classifier (R e1071). No statistical method was used to set the sample size in advance, and investigators knew the group allocation. TCR Vbeta CDR3 sequencing of 120 to 150 peripheral blood samples (roughly 43 ophthalmopathy, 70 to 85 hyperthyroidism and around 17 progressor patients) is reported in the paper.

The material sequenced was peripheral blood mononuclear cells (PBMCs), taken at new diagnosis, from a patient treated with antithyroid drugs. This sequence originates from a man in his forties with Graves disease. Donor details come from another sample of the same person, matched by shared clones. The V gene is TRBV7-3 and the J gene is TRBJ2-3, with TRBD1 perhaps the D gene, on 6 matching bases. The CDR3: CASSLMGATDTQYF. In nucleotides, the sequence is TGTGCCAGCAGCTTAATGGGGGCAACAGATACGCAGTATTTT.